This TCR beta chain was sequenced in a study of human T cells and chemical hapten exposure. Study as a whole: Patients' scalps got diphenylcyclopropenone weekly throughout the roughly 25-week study. Study-wide results and limits: PT1 expanded TCR numbers rose with patch test score.

Trimming removed 6 bases from V and 0 bases from J; junction bases left unmatched: 4. The germline V gene has CDR1 MDHEN and CDR2 SYDVKM. This CDR3 is built from 14 residues. Library preparation tagged each individual cDNA molecule with a unique molecular identifier. TCRdb reprocessed the RACE reads with MiXCR, giving one entry per CDR3 protein. The sample includes some 330,000 distinct CDR3 sequences, 5.5% of them seen just once. This clonotype was detected many times. Its antigen is not identified. Time point defined: pre-sensitization, week 0. Regarding treatment: therapeutic diphenylcyclopropenone sensitization with weekly scalp DPC. Whole blood, unfractionated, served as the material for total RNA extraction.

The receptor was derived from a woman under 30 with alopecia areata. Some clones in this sample may be carry-over from other donors' samples. Material: whole blood, obtained in connection with sensitization to the hapten diphenylcyclopropenone (DPC). The genes are TRBV28 and TRBJ2-7; 8 nucleotides line up with TRBD1. CDR3 in DNA: TGTGCCAGCAGCGAGGGACAGGCCTCCTACGAGCAGTACTTC. Its protein product is CASSEGQASYEQYF.